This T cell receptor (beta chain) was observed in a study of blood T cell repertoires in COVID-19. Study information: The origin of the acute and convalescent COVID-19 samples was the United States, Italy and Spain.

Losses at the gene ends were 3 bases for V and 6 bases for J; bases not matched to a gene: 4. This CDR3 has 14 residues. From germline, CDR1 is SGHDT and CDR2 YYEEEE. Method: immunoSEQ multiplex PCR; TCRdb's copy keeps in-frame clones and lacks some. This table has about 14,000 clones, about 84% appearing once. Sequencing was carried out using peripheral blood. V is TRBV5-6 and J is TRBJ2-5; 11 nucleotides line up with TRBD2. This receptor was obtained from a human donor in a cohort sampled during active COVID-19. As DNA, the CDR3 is TGTGCCAGCAGCTCGGGACTAGCGGATCAGACCCAGTACTTC. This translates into CASSSGLADQTQYF.